Below are 18 T cell receptor beta chains sequenced from a single sample in a study of early T cells in non-severe SARS-CoV-2 infection. TCRdb ran MiXCR on the 5' RACE reads and lists one entry per CDR3 protein. The data show about 80,000 distinct CDR3 sequences, with about 15% seen just once and approximately 2.9% held by the top ten. The material sequenced was whole blood. These receptor sequences come from an adult who was a healthcare worker with PCR-confirmed SARS-CoV-2 infection or an uninfected control (not recorded which).

This chain uses TRBV11-2 with TRBJ1-5, with D possibly TRBD1 on 5 matching bases. CDR1 and CDR2 from the germline V gene are SGHAT and FQNNGV. V gave up 4 bases and J gave up 6 bases, with 13 bases separating them. The length of the CDR3 is 14 residues. The CDR3 spells CASSSGGGVQPQHF. CDR3 sequence (DNA): TGTGCCAGCAGCTCTGGGGGGGGTGTTCAGCCCCAGCATTTT.

The rearrangement links TRBV6-6 to TRBJ2-5, with D maybe TRBD1 (5 bases). Germline CDR1 reads MNHNY; CDR2 reads SVGAGI (reference sequence). The CDR3 loop spans 14 amino acids. V lost 5 bases to trimming and J lost 2 bases, with 12 bases between them. The CDR3 loop reads CASSHPDRQETQYF. In nucleotides, the CDR3 is TGTGCCAGCAGTCACCCCGACAGACAAGAGACCCAGTACTTC.

This clonotype was counted once. V is TRBV7-2 and J is TRBJ1-3; 9 nucleotides match TRBD1. The CDR3 totals 17 residues. CDR1 and CDR2 from the germline V gene are SGHTA and FQGNSA. V lost 2 bases to trimming and J lost 3 bases; unmatched junction nucleotides: 8. CDR3 in amino acids: CASSLSSGTGFGNTIYF. In DNA form, the CDR3 reads TGTGCCAGCAGCTTAAGCTCCGGGACAGGGTTTGGAAACACCATATATTTT.

The rearrangement links TRBV30 to TRBJ1-5; D is undetermined. Germline-derived CDR1 and CDR2 are GTSNPN and SVGIG (reference sequence). V shed 4 bases and J shed 0 bases, with 7 bases lying between them. The CDR3 is 13 residues long. CDR3 sequence (DNA): TGTGCCTGGACAAAAGATAGCAATCAGCCCCAGCATTTT. It yields the protein CAWTKDSNQPQHF.

The chain carries TRBV5-1 and TRBJ2-2, with TRBD2 matching 7 bases. Germline lookup yields CDR1 SGHRS and CDR2 YFSETQ. V was pared by 5 bases and J by 3 bases, with 7 bases of the junction left unmatched. This CDR3 contains 15 residues. This CDR3 is CASRALAEDTGELFF. In DNA, the CDR3 is TGCGCCAGCAGGGCCCTAGCGGAGGACACCGGGGAGCTGTTTTTT.

J is TRBJ2-1 and V is TRBV20-1; 11 bases map to TRBD2. After removal of 1 base from V and 6 bases from J, the junction contained 5 bases not matched to a gene. In germline, CDR1 is DFQATT, CDR2 SNEGSKA (reference sequence). CDR3 length: 15 residues. CDR3 DNA sequence: TGCAGTGCTAGAGGGATAGGACTAGCGGGCAATGAGCAGTTCTTC. Amino acids: CSARGIGLAGNEQFF.

Of note for this clonotype: One base away lies a much larger clone, so this may be a sequencing read error. The V and J genes are TRBV7-6 and TRBJ2-2; 8 bases map to TRBD2. Losses at the gene ends were 5 bases for V and 4 bases for J; bases not matched to a gene: 12. In germline, CDR1 is SGHVS, CDR2 FNYEAQ. This CDR3 has 17 amino acids. This chain's CDR3 is CASSPIPGGVTTGELFF. CDR3 DNA: TGTGCCAGCAGCCCCATTCCGGGGGGGGTCACCACCGGGGAGCTGTTTTTT.

This clonotype was seen at least ten times. This chain joins TRBV28 and TRBJ2-4; tentative D call: TRBD1 (6 bases). Trimming took off 6 bases at V and 4 bases at J, with 16 bases between the two ends. The CDR3 runs 15 residues. The germline V gene has CDR1 MDHEN and CDR2 SYDVKM. CDR3 region: CASSIDGQKKNIQYF. CDR3 coding DNA: TGTGCCAGCAGCATAGATGGACAGAAGAAAAACATTCAGTACTTC. Using reference TRBV28 and TRBJ2-4 for the parts outside the CDR3, the full variable domain is DVKVTQSSRYLVKRTGEKVFLECVQDMDHENMFWYRQDPGLGLRLIYFSYDVKMKEKGDIPEGYSVSREKKERFSLILESASTNQTSMYLCASSIDGQKKNIQYFGAGTRLSVL.

The chain is built from TRBV7-9 and TRBJ1-3; maybe TRBD1 (6 bases). Trimming pared 6 bases from V and 0 bases from J, leaving 18 bases between. The germline V gene encodes CDR1 SEHNR and CDR2 FQNEAQ (reference sequence). This CDR3 comprises 17 residues. The CDR3 DNA sequence: TGTGCCAGCAGGAACGGACAGTTAAGCTTCTCTGGAAACACCATATATTTT. This encodes CASRNGQLSFSGNTIYF.

This clonotype was seen more than once but under ten times. The chain employs TRBV27 and TRBJ1-1, with D perhaps TRBD1 (5 bases). This CDR3 has 15 amino acids. V lost 11 bases, J lost 4 bases, and 23 bases lay in between. CDR1 MNHEY and CDR2 SMNVEV come from the germline V gene (reference sequence). The CDR3 protein is CAVGPAGLKGTEAFF. DNA for the CDR3: TGTGCCGTCGGGCCGGCAGGGCTCAAAGGCACTGAAGCTTTCTTT.

In DNA, the CDR3 is TGCGCCAGCAGCTCGGGACTAGCGGGGCCCACAGATACGCAGTATTTT. Encoded protein: CASSSGLAGPTDTQYF. V usage is TRBV5-1 and J usage is TRBJ2-3; 13 bases match TRBD2. The CDR3 runs to 16 residues. With 3 bases clipped from V and 2 bases from J, the junction kept 3 bases outside the gene matches. Germline V gene sequence: CDR1 SGHRS, CDR2 YFSETQ.

This clonotype is judged medium-sized. The rearrangement uses TRBV19 and TRBJ1-5; 7 bases agree with TRBD1. Unmatched junction bases numbered 9, after V lost 6 bases and J lost 7 bases. Looked up from germline, CDR1 is LNHDA and CDR2 is SQIVND (reference sequence). The CDR3 sequence is 14 residues long. For the CDR3, the DNA is TGTGCCAGTAGGTATAGGGGGCTTGGGCAGCCCCAGCATTTT. This codes for CASRYRGLGQPQHF.

The chain uses TRBV18 and TRBJ2-7, with 7 bases matching TRBD1. CDR1 and CDR2 (germline): KGHSH, LQKENI. Trimming took 6 bases from V and 1 from J; bases not matched to a gene: 9. The CDR3 is made up of 15 amino acids. In DNA form, the CDR3 reads TGTGCCAGCTCCCCTGACAGGGTCACATCCTACGAGCAGTACTTC. Amino acid sequence: CASSPDRVTSYEQYF.

The chain carries TRBV3-1 and TRBJ2-1, with D possibly TRBD2 on 5 matching bases. The CDR3 sequence is 14 residues long. V was pared by 1 base and J by 4 bases, with 8 bases between. Germline CDR1 LGHDT, CDR2 YNNKEL (reference sequence). As DNA, the CDR3 is TGTGCCAGCAGCCAAGTTGGCGGGTACAATGAGCAGTTCTTC. As protein: CASSQVGGYNEQFF.

This clonotype has more than one count but fewer than ten. The rearrangement links TRBV14 to TRBJ1-1; D is uncertain. The V gene's germline CDR1 is SGHDN and CDR2 FVKESK. The V gene lost 0 bases and the J gene lost 9 bases, with 11 bases spanning the gap. The CDR3 contains 13 residues. The CDR3 is CASSQDLRGQAFF. CDR3 DNA: TGTGCCAGCAGCCAAGATTTAAGAGGCCAAGCTTTCTTT. The whole variable domain, filled in from reference TRBV14 and TRBJ1-1, reads EAGVTQFPSHSVIEKGQTVTLRCDPISGHDNLYWYRRVMGKEIKFLLHFVKESKQDESGMPNNRFLAERTGGTYSTLKVQPAELEDSGVYFCASSQDLRGQAFFGQGTRLTVV.

This clonotype was counted between two and nine times. The J gene is TRBJ2-5, the V gene TRBV5-1; a weak D match, TRBD2 (7 bases). This CDR3 spans 17 amino acids. From germline, CDR1 is SGHRS and CDR2 YFSETQ. The V gene lost 0 bases and the J gene lost 3 bases, with 18 bases spanning the gap. This CDR3 reads CASSLGRGPLREETQYF. The CDR3 coding sequence is TGCGCCAGCAGCTTGGGGCGGGGGCCCCTACGCGAAGAGACCCAGTACTTC. Complete variable domain (other parts from reference TRBV5-1 and TRBJ2-5): KAGVTQTPRYLIKTRGQQVTLSCSPISGHRSVSWYQQTPGQGLQFLFEYFSETQRNKGNFPGRFSGRQFSNSRSEMNVSTLELGDSALYLCASSLGRGPLREETQYFGPGTRLLVL.

This clonotype has only a few counts. The chain is built from TRBV12-3 or TRBV12-4 and TRBJ2-3; D possibly corresponds to TRBD2 (5 bases). The V end lost 3 bases, the J end lost 3 bases, and 13 bases lay between the germline ends. This CDR3 comprises 15 residues. The CDR3 nucleotides read TGTGCCAGCAGTTTCAGTCTTGGGAGAACAGATACGCAGTATTTT. Amino acid sequence: CASSFSLGRTDTQYF.

This clonotype was counted between two and nine times. The chain combines TRBV18 with TRBJ1-1; D ambiguous. This CDR3 is 15 amino acids long. The germline V and J ends were trimmed by 3 bases and 1 base, with 12 bases remaining between them. Germline loops: CDR1 KGHSH, CDR2 LQKENI. The CDR3 DNA is TGTGCCAGCTCACCCGTGGTTGGGAGGAACACTGAAGCTTTCTTT. Translation gives CASSPVVGRNTEAFF.